These 15 T cell receptor beta chains came from one sample sequenced in a study of blood T cell repertoires in COVID-19. Libraries were prepared by immunoSEQ multiplex PCR; TCRdb keeps only in-frame clonotypes and omits some of them. The table has 250,000 or so clones, 87% seen once; the top ten hold roughly 3%. The specimen was peripheral blood. The receptors come from a man aged 18 to 35 with active or convalescent COVID-19.

The chain combines TRBV6-5 with TRBJ2-3; the D gene is possibly TRBD1 (6 bases). This CDR3 spans 15 amino acids. The germline V gene encodes CDR1 MNHEY and CDR2 SVGAGI. The V gene lost 2 bases and the J gene lost 2 bases, with 11 bases spanning the gap. CDR3 sequence (DNA): TGTGCCAGCAGTTACATGGGGGCATCCACAGATACGCAGTATTTT. Translation gives CASSYMGASTDTQYF.

V gene TRBV10-2 combines with J gene TRBJ1-5; 9 bases map to TRBD1. Germline V CDR1 and CDR2: WSHSY, SAAADI. This CDR3 has 15 amino acids. Trimming at V came to 3 bases and at J to 7 bases, leaving 7 bases not matched to a gene. CDR3 region: CASSEDRGFGQPQHF. CDR3 sequence (DNA): TGCGCCAGCAGTGAAGACAGGGGGTTCGGACAGCCCCAGCATTTT.

The chain is built from TRBV18 and TRBJ2-7; 9 nucleotides align to TRBD2. The CDR3 runs to 14 residues. V shed 5 bases and J 5 bases; nucleotides not matched to a gene: 7. Germline CDR1 KGHSH, CDR2 LQKENI. CDR3 sequence (DNA): TGTGCCAGCTCAGCCATAGCGGGAGAGCACGAGCAGTACTTC. Its protein is CASSAIAGEHEQYF.

This clone was seen a single time. CDR3 region: CASSITGINTGELFF. CDR3 nucleotide sequence: TGCGCCAGCAGCATAACCGGGATAAACACCGGGGAGCTGTTTTTT. This chain connects TRBV5-1 to TRBJ2-2, with D tentatively TRBD2 (5 bases). CDR1 and CDR2 from the germline V gene are SGHRS and YFSETQ. V was clipped by 4 bases and J by 2 bases, with 12 bases between them. This CDR3 contains 15 residues.

The DNA for the CDR3 is TGTGCCAGCAGCTTTACCCAGGCTAACTATGGCTACACCTTC. It yields the protein CASSFTQANYGYTF. The V gene is TRBV7-2, the J gene TRBJ1-2, with D hard to call. The CDR3 covers 14 residues. Germline CDR1 and CDR2: SGHTA and FQGNSA. Trimming removed 3 bases at V and 0 bases at J, with 8 bases between.

The rearrangement uses TRBV2 and TRBJ2-1; 9 positions agree with TRBD2. The ends lost 3 bases at V and 6 bases at J; junction bases unmatched: 15. The germline gives CDR1 SNHLY, CDR2 FYNNEI. This CDR3 contains 18 residues. The CDR3 loop is CASSETPLSGGSPNEQFF. The DNA of the CDR3 is TGTGCCAGCAGTGAGACCCCTTTAAGCGGGGGGTCCCCCAATGAGCAGTTCTTC.

The gene calls are TRBV7-2 and TRBJ2-7; TRBD1 agrees at 9 bases. Germline values: CDR1 SGHTA, CDR2 FQGNSA. CDR3 length: 14 amino acids. V lost 4 bases and J lost 3; bases outside the gene matches: 4. The CDR3 protein is CASSSGTGNYEQYF. CDR3 DNA: TGTGCCAGCAGCTCCGGGACAGGGAACTACGAGCAGTACTTC. The complete variable domain, with remaining parts taken from reference TRBV7-2 and TRBJ2-7, reads GAGVSQSPSNKVTEKGKDVELRCDPISGHTALYWYRQSLGQGLEFLIYFQGNSAPDKSGLPSDRFSAERTGGSVSTLTIQRTQQEDSAVYLCASSSGTGNYEQYFGPGTRLTVT.

This clone came up once. The genes are TRBV5-6 and TRBJ2-1, with TRBD2 matching over 7 bases. Trimming removed 1 base from V and 8 bases from J; junction bases left unmatched: 0. The CDR3 is 12 residues long. Germline CDR1 SGHDT, CDR2 YYEEEE. The CDR3 DNA reads TGTGCCAGCAGCTTGACTAGCGATGAGCAGTTCTTC. Its translation: CASSLTSDEQFF.

The chain recombines TRBV11-1 with TRBJ2-1, with D perhaps matching TRBD2 (7 bases). The CDR3 totals 15 residues. V lost 2 bases, J lost 10 bases, and 18 bases lay in between. The V gene's germline CDR1 is SGHAT and CDR2 FQDESV (reference sequence). CDR3 amino acids: CASSLLSGGPREQFF. Written as DNA, the CDR3 is TGTGCCAGCAGCTTATTATCGGGGGGCCCTAGGGAGCAGTTCTTC.

The chain has TRBV27 and TRBJ2-5, with D possibly TRBD1 on 5 matching bases. The length of the CDR3 is 15 residues. Germline CDR1 and CDR2: MNHEY and SMNVEV (reference sequence). Trimming shortened V by 2 bases and J by 0 bases, and 10 bases separated the two germline ends. CDR3 sequence reads: CASSLERQNQETQYF. Written as DNA, the CDR3 is TGTGCCAGCAGTTTAGAACGACAGAACCAAGAGACCCAGTACTTC.

CDR3 nucleotide sequence: TGTGCCAGCACCCGGCGTTCGGGGTTTAATTCACCCCTCCACTTT. It specifies CASTRRSGFNSPLHF. The chain carries TRBV11-2 and TRBJ1-6; D is undetermined. CDR3 length: 15 residues. V lost 7 bases, J lost 6 bases, and 16 bases lay in between. Germline loops: CDR1 SGHAT, CDR2 FQNNGV.

This clone was counted between two and nine times. The V and J genes are TRBV12-3 or TRBV12-4 and TRBJ1-2; 8 bases align to TRBD1. This CDR3 is 13 amino acids long. V lost 5 bases, J lost 8 bases, and 7 bases stayed unmatched. The CDR3 protein is CASSPRTGSGYTF. The CDR3 DNA reads TGTGCCAGCAGTCCAAGGACAGGGAGCGGCTACACCTTC.

The J gene is TRBJ1-6, the V gene TRBV2, with 9 bases matching TRBD1. The CDR3 is 17 residues long. CDR1 and CDR2 (germline): SNHLY, FYNNEI. Trimming removed 2 bases from V and 14 bases from J; junction bases left unmatched: 16. CDR3 DNA sequence: TGTGCCAGCAGTGAAACCCTGACAGGGGGAGGGTTAACAACCCTCCACTTT. It specifies CASSETLTGGGLTTLHF. The full variable domain, its missing parts supplied by reference TRBV2 and TRBJ1-6, is EPEVTQTPSHQVTQMGQEVILRCVPISNHLYFYWYRQILGQKVEFLVSFYNNEISEKSEIFDDQFSVERPDGSNFTLKIRSTKLEDSAMYFCASSETLTGGGLTTLHFGNGTRLTVT.

This chain joins TRBV11-2 and TRBJ2-5; D is possibly TRBD1 (5 bases). The CDR3 sequence is 14 residues long. The germline gives CDR1 SGHAT, CDR2 FQNNGV. Trimming left V 5 bases short and J 1 base short, with 11 bases between. CDR3 residues: CASSRQRPQETQYF. CDR3 nucleotides: TGTGCCAGCAGCCGACAGCGTCCCCAAGAGACCCAGTACTTC.

The genes are TRBV19 and TRBJ1-4; D may be TRBD1 (5 bases). Trimming shortened V by 6 bases and J by 6 bases, and 17 bases separated the two germline ends. The V gene's germline CDR1 is LNHDA and CDR2 SQIVND (reference sequence). The CDR3 consists of 15 residues. The CDR3 protein is CASSPAGGEDEKLFF. The CDR3 nucleotides are TGTGCCAGTAGCCCGGCGGGAGGGGAGGATGAAAAACTGTTTTTT.